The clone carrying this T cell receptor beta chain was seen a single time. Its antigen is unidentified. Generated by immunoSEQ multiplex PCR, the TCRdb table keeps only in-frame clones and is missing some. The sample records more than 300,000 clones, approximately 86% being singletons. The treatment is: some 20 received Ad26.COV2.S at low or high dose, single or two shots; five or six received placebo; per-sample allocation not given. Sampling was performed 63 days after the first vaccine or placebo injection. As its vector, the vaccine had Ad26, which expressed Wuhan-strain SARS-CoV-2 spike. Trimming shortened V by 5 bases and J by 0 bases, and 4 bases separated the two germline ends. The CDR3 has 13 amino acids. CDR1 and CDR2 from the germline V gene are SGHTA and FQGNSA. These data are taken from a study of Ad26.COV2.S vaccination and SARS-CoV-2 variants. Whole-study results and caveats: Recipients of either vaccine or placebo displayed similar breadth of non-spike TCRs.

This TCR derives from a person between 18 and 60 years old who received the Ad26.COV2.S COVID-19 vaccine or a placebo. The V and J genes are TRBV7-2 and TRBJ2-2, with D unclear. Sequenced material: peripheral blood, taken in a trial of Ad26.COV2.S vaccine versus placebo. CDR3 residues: CASSRTNTGELFF. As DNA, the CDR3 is TGTGCCAGCAGCCGTACGAACACCGGGGAGCTGTTTTTT.